Listed below are T cell receptor beta chains from one sample, sequenced in a study of T-cell reconstitution after alpha-beta-depleted transplantation in children. TCRdb analysed the PCR reads with MiXCR anew, one entry per CDR3 protein. The sample carries a few hundred thousand distinct CDR3 sequences, approximately 16% recorded once. Sequenced material: PBMCs from the stem cell graft donor, taken from the stem cell graft. These receptors were obtained from a human donor who donated a stem cell graft to a child with acute lymphoblastic leukemia. The conserved cysteine and the conserved F or W are not part of the CDR3 here. Fields, in order: V gene, CDR3 protein.

TRBV27,ASSWTGPNTEAF
TRBV25-1,ASSGGRQGWEETQY
TRBV18,ASSRDRTGDNEQF
TRBV9,ASSSGPGG
TRBV5-6,ASSSWGRDGEKLF
TRBV4-1,ASSQEKRGLGRLEQF
TRBV10-2,ASSRAKIGTLKTKNIQY
TRBV30,AWSHTFEAF
TRBV12-3/TRBV12-4,ASSLAHVNTEAF
TRBV12-3/TRBV12-4,ASSKGAVQWDRGNYGYT
TRBV14,ASSQFRLSSGANVLT
TRBV20-1,SASDSPSSYNEQF
TRBV6-1,ASTVTSTNTGELF
TRBV29-1,SVVGDLKNIQY
TRBV5-4,ASSLGPTGARDTEAF
TRBV12-3/TRBV12-4,ASSSGTTDEAF
TRBV20-1,SAQALGASSDTQY
TRBV5-1,ASSTQQVGEKLF
TRBV12-3/TRBV12-4,ASSLESRVGTEAF
TRBV20-1,SALGGGVQPQH
TRBV5-1,ASSNQVGRGENIQY
TRBV24-1,ATKRPMEGDTQY
TRBV7-6,ASSLETGEETQY
TRBV7-9,ASSPGTSGRFRSEQY
TRBV18,ASSPETNNSPLH